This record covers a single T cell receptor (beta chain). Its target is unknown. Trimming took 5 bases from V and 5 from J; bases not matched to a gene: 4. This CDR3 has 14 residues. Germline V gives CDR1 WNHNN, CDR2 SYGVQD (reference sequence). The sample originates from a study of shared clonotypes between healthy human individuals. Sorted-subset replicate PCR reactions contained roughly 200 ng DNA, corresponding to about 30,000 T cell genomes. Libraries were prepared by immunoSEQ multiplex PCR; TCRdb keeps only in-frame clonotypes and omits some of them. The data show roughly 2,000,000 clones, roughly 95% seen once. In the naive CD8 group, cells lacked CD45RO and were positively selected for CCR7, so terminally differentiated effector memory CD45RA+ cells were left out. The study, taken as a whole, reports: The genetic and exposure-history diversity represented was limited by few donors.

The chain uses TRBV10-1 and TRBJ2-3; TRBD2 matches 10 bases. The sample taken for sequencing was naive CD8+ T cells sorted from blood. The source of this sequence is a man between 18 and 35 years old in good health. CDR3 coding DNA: TGCGCCAGCAGTTACGGACTAGCGGAAGATACGCAGTATTTT. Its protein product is CASSYGLAEDTQYF.